This entry lists 21 T cell receptor beta chains sequenced from one sample in a study of regulatory and conventional T cells in RAG deficiency (dated by TCRdb to between 2016 and 2019). Receptor libraries were prepared by the immunoSEQ multiplex PCR assay. In its TCRdb copy, this immuneACCESS table keeps in-frame sequences only and misses some clones. Where compared with another copy, unresolved V genes explain less than half of these, and the others have no known cause. Counted in this sample were under 35,000 clones; just under 90% of them appeared once. Clones ranked in the top ten supply roughly 5.4% of the sample. The same sample was also studied in work on regulatory T cells. The second study reports: In the multiplex PCR, 52 forward TRBV primers and 13 reverse TRBJ primers were used, and assay-based and computational corrections were applied for amplification bias.

Sequenced sample: CD8+ T cells sorted from blood. These receptors came from a human donor in good health.

The chain carries TRBV19 and TRBJ1-1; no definite D call. V was pared by 1 base and J by 6 bases, with 12 bases between. The CDR3 runs 14 residues. The V gene's germline CDR1 is LNHDA and CDR2 SQIVND (reference sequence). CDR3 loop: CASSIGPVGSEAFF. The CDR3 DNA follows: TGTGCCAGTAGTATAGGGCCAGTGGGATCTGAAGCTTTCTTT.

The J gene is TRBJ1-5, the V gene TRBV28, with unresolved D. V dropped 6 bases and J dropped 3 bases, with 12 bases sitting between them. CDR3 length equals 14 residues. The germline V gene has CDR1 MDHEN and CDR2 SYDVKM. Here the CDR3 reads CASRTTAPNQPQHF. The CDR3 DNA sequence: TGTGCCAGCAGAACTACAGCTCCCAATCAGCCCCAGCATTTT.

This rearrangement joins TRBV18 to TRBJ2-3; unclear D gene. CDR1 KGHSH and CDR2 LQKENI come from the germline V gene. The V gene lost 1 base and the J gene lost 3 bases, with 5 bases spanning the gap. CDR3 length: 13 amino acids. CDR3 in DNA: TGTGCCAGCTCACCACAGTGGACAGATACGCAGTATTTT. It codes for CASSPQWTDTQYF.

J is TRBJ2-2 and V is TRBV25-1; D might be TRBD2 (6 bases). The germline gives CDR1 MGHDK, CDR2 SYGVNS. Trimming removed 4 bases from V and 6 bases from J, with 6 bases in between. This CDR3 contains 12 residues. Here the CDR3 DNA reads TGTGCCAGCAGTGGGGGGGCCGGGGAGCTGTTTTTT. Its protein product is CASSGGAGELFF.

The CDR3 coding sequence is TGCAGCGTACTCCGACAGGGCGGCGAGACCCAGTACTTC. Its protein product is CSVLRQGGETQYF. V usage is TRBV29-1 and J usage is TRBJ2-5; 7 bases fit TRBD1. Germline V gene lookup returns CDR1 SQVTM and CDR2 ANQGSEA. The CDR3 is 13 residues long. Trimming cost V 6 bases and J 5 bases; bases outside gene matches: 9.

This clone was detected a few times. The chain couples TRBV7-4 to TRBJ1-5, with no clear D. V was shortened by 5 bases and J by 5 bases, with 19 bases between the two germline ends. This CDR3 spans 16 amino acids. From germline, CDR1 is SGHVT and CDR2 SQSDAQ. The CDR3 here is CASSGRTERLDQPQHF. Written as DNA, the CDR3 is TGTGCCAGCAGCGGCCGTACAGAGCGGTTGGATCAGCCCCAGCATTTT. The full variable domain, with the rest looked up from reference TRBV7-4 and TRBJ1-5, is GAGVSQSPRYKVAKRGRDVALRCDSISGHVTLYWYRQTLGQGSEVLTYSQSDAQRDKSGRPSGRFSAERPERSVSTLKIQRTEQGDSAVYLCASSGRTERLDQPQHFGDGTRLSIL.

Only one count was recorded for this clone. The V and J genes are TRBV27 and TRBJ1-1; tentatively, D is TRBD1 (6 bases). The germline V gene has CDR1 MNHEY and CDR2 SMNVEV (reference sequence). This CDR3 is built from 14 residues. Trimming shortened V by 2 bases and J by 1 base, and 8 bases separated the two germline ends. CDR3 DNA: TGTGCCAGCAGTTTAGACAGGAAGAACACTGAAGCTTTCTTT. Translation gives CASSLDRKNTEAFF.

The chain is built from TRBV28 and TRBJ1-2, with 9 bases fitting TRBD1. The CDR3 spans 14 residues. Looked up from germline, CDR1 is MDHEN and CDR2 is SYDVKM. V lost 5 bases to trimming and J lost 6 bases; unmatched junction nucleotides: 7. DNA for the CDR3: TGTGCCAGCAGTAAACGGGACAGGGCAAATGGCTACACCTTC. Protein: CASSKRDRANGYTF.

The rearrangement joins TRBV27 to TRBJ1-6; maybe TRBD1 (6 bases). The CDR3 is 16 amino acids. Germline values: CDR1 MNHEY, CDR2 SMNVEV (reference sequence). V was pared by 2 bases and J by 5 bases, with 13 bases between. CDR3 amino acids: CASSLGGALDNSPLHF. CDR3 bases: TGTGCCAGCAGTTTAGGGGGGGCGTTGGATAATTCACCCCTCCACTTT.

The chain employs TRBV5-4 and TRBJ1-6; D remains unclear. Trimming shortened V by 1 base and J by 0 bases, and 17 bases separated the two germline ends. Germline V gene lookup returns CDR1 SGHNT and CDR2 YYREEE (reference sequence). The CDR3 has 19 amino acids. CDR3 sequence (DNA): TGTGCCAGCAGCTTGTTGTCAGATACCGGGAGCTCCTATAATTCACCCCTCCACTTT. Translating it yields CASSLLSDTGSSYNSPLHF.

This chain links TRBV9 with TRBJ2-3; maybe TRBD2 (7 bases). Trimming took 1 base from V and 5 from J, leaving 20 bases between them. Germline loops: CDR1 SGDLS, CDR2 YYNGEE. This CDR3 has 17 residues. CDR3 sequence (DNA): TGTGCCAGCAGCGTACCCACATTAAGGGGGGGGAGAGATACGCAGTATTTT. Protein product: CASSVPTLRGGRDTQYF.

This clone was counted a single time. The chain combines TRBV2 with TRBJ2-3, with 9 bases matching TRBD2. The germline V gene has CDR1 SNHLY and CDR2 FYNNEI. V lost 7 bases and J lost 6; bases outside the gene matches: 8. The CDR3 contains 14 residues. CDR3 region: CASTGLARQDTQYF. DNA for the CDR3: TGTGCCAGCACCGGACTAGCGCGGCAGGATACGCAGTATTTT.

The chain combines TRBV7-3 with TRBJ2-5; possibly TRBD2 for D (6 bases). Trimming removed 0 bases at V and 4 bases at J, with 12 bases between. Per germline, CDR1 SGHTA and CDR2 FQGTGA. The CDR3 totals 15 residues. The CDR3 DNA reads TGTGCCAGCAGCTTAACAGGAGGGGTGGGAGAGACCCAGTACTTC. Its protein is CASSLTGGVGETQYF.

A single count supports this clone. The chain couples TRBV5-1 to TRBJ2-1, with 14 bases lining up with TRBD2. The CDR3 has 15 amino acids. Trimming cost V 4 bases and J 6 bases; bases outside gene matches: 3. Germline CDR1 reads SGHRS; CDR2 reads YFSETQ. The CDR3 is CASSRTSGGLNEQFF. The CDR3 region has the DNA TGCGCCAGCAGCCGGACTAGCGGGGGGCTCAATGAGCAGTTCTTC.

The sample holds one count of this clone. The chain has TRBV4-1 and TRBJ2-5, with D possibly matching TRBD2 (5 bases). The tail of the sequence fits TRBJ2-7 better, so the J call may be wrong. This CDR3 contains 14 residues. CDR1 is MGHRA, CDR2 YSYEKL, per germline. CDR3 DNA sequence: TGCGCCAGCAGCCCCAAGGCGGGCACCTACGAGCAGTACTTC. Protein product: CASSPKAGTYEQYF.

This clone appeared once. The V and J genes are TRBV5-4 and TRBJ2-1, with TRBD2 identical over 8 bases. Germline V gives CDR1 SGHNT, CDR2 YYREEE (reference sequence). The V segment lost 0 bases and the J segment 2 bases; nucleotides outside the gene matches: 1. The length of the CDR3 is 15 residues. The DNA for the CDR3 is TGTGCCAGCAGCTTGGAGACTAGCGCCTACAATGAGCAGTTCTTC. Its protein product is CASSLETSAYNEQFF.

The gene calls are TRBV7-9 and TRBJ2-5; no definite D call. The V end lost 1 base, the J end lost 2 bases, and 11 bases lay between the germline ends. The CDR3 extends over 15 amino acids. Germline CDR1 is SEHNR and CDR2 is FQNEAQ (reference sequence). The CDR3 region has the DNA TGTGCCAGCAGCTTAGTGGCCGCGGTTCAAGAGACCCAGTACTTC. Translating gives CASSLVAAVQETQYF.

This chain links TRBV9 with TRBJ1-2; 8 bases fit TRBD1. The CDR3 spans 15 residues. Losses at the gene ends were 0 bases for V and 7 bases for J; bases not matched to a gene: 8. From germline, CDR1 is SGDLS and CDR2 YYNGEE. CDR3 loop: CASSVAGQGASGYTF. The CDR3, as DNA: TGTGCCAGCAGCGTAGCTGGGCAGGGGGCGAGTGGCTACACCTTC.

The rearrangement joins TRBV6-1 to TRBJ1-1; D is unresolved. V lost 6 bases and J lost 10, with 15 bases in between. CDR1 MNHNS and CDR2 SASEGT come from the germline V gene. This CDR3 has 12 residues. The CDR3 here is CASSTGGSIAFF. The CDR3, as DNA: TGTGCCAGCAGCACGGGAGGGTCTATAGCTTTCTTT.

V is TRBV10-2 and J is TRBJ2-6; TRBD1 aligns across 7 bases. This CDR3 spans 18 amino acids. CDR1 and CDR2 (germline): WSHSY, SAAADI. V lost 2 bases, J lost 0 bases, and 7 bases stayed unmatched. The DNA of the CDR3 is TGCGCCAGCAGTGAGGCTCAGGGGGAAAGCTCTGGGGCCAACGTCCTGACTTTC. Translation gives CASSEAQGESSGANVLTF.

The chain links TRBV7-2 to TRBJ2-7; TRBD1 aligns across 8 bases. This CDR3 has 15 residues. Germline V gene data show CDR1 as SGHTA and CDR2 as FQGNSA. J lost 3 bases, V lost 2 bases, and 6 bases had no gene match. As DNA, the CDR3 is TGTGCCAGCAGCTTACCGGGGACAGGACTCTACGAGCAGTACTTC. Translated: CASSLPGTGLYEQYF.